These T cell receptor beta chains were read from a single sample in a study of cytomegalovirus exposure and HLA in healthy donors. Sequenced by immunoSEQ multiplex PCR; TCRdb stores in-frame clones only, minus some. Among roughly 180,000 clones listed, 80% to 90% were seen once. Sequenced input: PBMCs. These receptors were collected from a woman younger than 35 in good health and CMV-seronegative. The CDR3 runs from the conserved cysteine through the conserved F or W. The D gene is left open where the match is weak. Where a row states a size, it is once, few, many or the class of an expanded clone; other rows omit it.

j_gene	abundance	d_gene	len	v_gene	CDR3nt	CDR3aa
TRBJ1-1	.	.	15	TRBV7-9	TGTGCCAGCAGCTTAACAGGGAAAAGGAACACTGAAGCTTTCTTT	CASSLTGKRNTEAFF
TRBJ2-3	.	.	12	TRBV6-5	TGTGCCAGCTGGAGGGCCACAGATACGCAGTATTTT	CASWRATDTQYF
TRBJ2-7	.	TRBD1	15	TRBV7-2	TGTGCCAGCAGCACTCAGACAGGGGCGATCAACGAGCAGTACTTC	CASSTQTGAINEQYF
TRBJ1-1	.	.	15	TRBV9	TGTGCCAGCAGCTATGACGGACAGCCCAACACTGAAGCTTTCTTT	CASSYDGQPNTEAFF
TRBJ2-7	.	.	14	TRBV4-1	TGCGCCAGCAGCCAAGTGACTGGCACCTACGAGCAGTACTTC	CASSQVTGTYEQYF
TRBJ2-1	.	.	19	TRBV14	TGTGCCAGCAGCCAAGACCCGACGGGGAGCGAGACGAGTTACGATGAGCAGTTCTTC	CASSQDPTGSETSYDEQFF
TRBJ2-2	.	.	18	TRBV4-2	TGTGCCAGCAGCCAAGGACTCCCAATAGAAACGAACACCGGGGAGCTGTTTTTT	CASSQGLPIETNTGELFF
TRBJ2-1	.	TRBD2	14	TRBV7-2	TGTGCCAGCAGCTTAGGCGGGAGGTACAATGAGCAGTTCTTC	CASSLGGRYNEQFF
TRBJ2-2	.	TRBD1	15	TRBV28	TGTGCCAGCAGTTACGACAGGGTCGTCGCCGGGGAGCTGTTTTTT	CASSYDRVVAGELFF
TRBJ2-7	.	.	12	TRBV29-1	TGCAGCGTGGGAGAGGGTAACTACGAGCAGTACTTC	CSVGEGNYEQYF
TRBJ2-7	.	TRBD2	16	TRBV27	TGTGCCAGCAGTTTCTCTAGGGGGACTAGAAAGTACGAGCAGTACTTC	CASSFSRGTRKYEQYF
TRBJ2-1	.	.	12	TRBV27	TGTGCCAGCAGTCCTTCGCGTAATGAGCAGTTCTTC	CASSPSRNEQFF
TRBJ1-2	few	.	12	TRBV2	TGTGCCAGCCACAGGGCGAGCTATGGCTACACCTTC	CASHRASYGYTF
TRBJ2-1	few	TRBD1	14	TRBV27	TGTGCCAGCAGAAGGGCAGGGGGCTGGAGTGAGCAGTTCTTC	CASRRAGGWSEQFF
TRBJ2-1	.	TRBD1	16	TRBV14	TGTGCCAGCAGCCAAGATCCAGGACAGGGTCATAATGAGCAGTTCTTC	CASSQDPGQGHNEQFF
TRBJ2-7	.	TRBD1	14	TRBV19	TGTGCCAGTAGGCGACTAGGGGACAGGGGCGAGCAGTACTTC	CASRRLGDRGEQYF
TRBJ2-3	.	.	15	TRBV11-3	TGTGCCAGCAGCTTAGGGACAACCAGCACAGATACGCAGTATTTT	CASSLGTTSTDTQYF
TRBJ2-1	.	.	14	TRBV15	TGTGCCACCAGCGGGATCGGGAGCCCCAATGAGCAGTTCTTC	CATSGIGSPNEQFF
TRBJ1-3	.	.	13	TRBV2	TGTGCCAGCAGTGAAAGGGGGGGGAACACCATATATTTT	CASSERGGNTIYF
TRBJ2-2	few	.	15	TRBV4-2	TGTGCCAGCAGCCAAGCGGGAGTGGTTACCGGGGAGCTGTTTTTT	CASSQAGVVTGELFF
TRBJ2-7	.	.	15	TRBV5-6	TGTGCCAGCAGCTTGGTTGAGCAGGTGATCTACGAGCAGTACTTC	CASSLVEQVIYEQYF
TRBJ1-2	.	TRBD1	14	TRBV6-5	TGTGCCAGCAGTTACTCCTTTCAGGGGGCTGGCTACACCTTC	CASSYSFQGAGYTF
TRBJ1-1	.	.	14	TRBV23-1	TGCGCCAGCAGTCTGTTGGAGATTTATACTGAAGCTTTCTTT	CASSLLEIYTEAFF
TRBJ2-7	.	TRBD1	15	TRBV5-1	TGCGCCAGCAACCCCGATCAGGGGGCTGCCTACGAGCAGTACTTC	CASNPDQGAAYEQYF
TRBJ2-2	.	TRBD2	16	TRBV7-9	TGTGCCAGCAGCTCTTATAGCGGGACGGTGCACGGGGAGCTGTTTTTT	CASSSYSGTVHGELFF
TRBJ2-3	.	.	14	TRBV9	TGTGCCAGCAGCGACGGCGGGATCGCAGATACGCAGTATTTT	CASSDGGIADTQYF
TRBJ2-5	.	.	12	TRBV6-1	TGTGCCAGCAGCAGGATCCAAGAGACCCAGTACTTC	CASSRIQETQYF
TRBJ1-3	.	TRBD1	16	TRBV28	TGTGCCAGCATCGGGACAGGGGGCTGGCCTGGAAACACCATATATTTT	CASIGTGGWPGNTIYF
TRBJ2-7	.	.	13	TRBV27	TGTGCCAGCAGTTTAGACAGCTCCTACGAGCAGTACTTC	CASSLDSSYEQYF
TRBJ2-7	.	.	13	TRBV18	TGTGCCAGCTCACCCAGGTCCGGAACCGAGCAGTACTTC	CASSPRSGTEQYF
TRBJ2-1	few	.	14	TRBV2	TGTGCCAGCAGTGGGGGCCGTTCTCTCAATGAGCAGTTCTTC	CASSGGRSLNEQFF
TRBJ1-2	.	.	14	TRBV29-1	TGCAGCGTTGCGGGGGGGGCGTCTAACTATGGCTACACCTTC	CSVAGGASNYGYTF
TRBJ2-1	.	.	16	TRBV7-9	TGTGCCAGCAGTTCCGGGTCCCGCACTCCCTTTGGTGAGCAGTTCTTC	CASSSGSRTPFGEQFF
TRBJ2-5	.	TRBD2	16	TRBV18	TGTGCCAGCTCACCAGCCGGGACTAGCGGGCGGGAGACCCAGTACTTC	CASSPAGTSGRETQYF
TRBJ1-2	.	.	14	TRBV18	TGTGCCAGCTCACCGCGACAGTCCAACTATGGCTACACCTTC	CASSPRQSNYGYTF
TRBJ1-6	.	.	17	TRBV27	TGTGCCAGCAGTTTATTTCGCGGAAGCTCCTATAATTCACCCCTCCACTTT	CASSLFRGSSYNSPLHF
TRBJ1-1	.	TRBD1	12	TRBV11-2	TGTGCCAGCAGCGTTGACAGGGTTACGGCTTTCTTT	CASSVDRVTAFF
TRBJ1-4	.	.	14	TRBV5-5	TGTGCCAGCAGCTTACAGGCAACTAATGAAAAACTGTTTTTT	CASSLQATNEKLFF
TRBJ1-1	.	.	14	TRBV11-2	TGTGCCAGCAGCTTTTCTACAGGCAACACTGAAGCTTTCTTT	CASSFSTGNTEAFF
TRBJ1-1	.	.	13	TRBV6-5	TGTGCCAGCAGTAACAGGGTGAACACTGAAGCTTTCTTT	CASSNRVNTEAFF
TRBJ2-1	.	TRBD1	14	TRBV2	TGTGCCAGCAGGGGACAAAGACCAGGGGGTGAGCAGTTCTTC	CASRGQRPGGEQFF
TRBJ2-5	.	TRBD1	15	TRBV7-9	TGTGCCAGCAGCCGTACCTGGGCAGGGGGCGAGACCCAGTACTTC	CASSRTWAGGETQYF
TRBJ1-2	.	.	15	TRBV18	TGTGCCAGCTCACCAAGCGGGGGTACGAACTATGGCTACACCTTC	CASSPSGGTNYGYTF
TRBJ2-3	.	TRBD2	18	TRBV2	TGTGCCAGCAGCCCGCGAAAAGGTGGAGCGGGGAGAACAGATACGCAGTATTTT	CASSPRKGGAGRTDTQYF
TRBJ1-1	.	.	16	TRBV28	TGTGCCAGCAGTCGGAGCCCGGGACACCCGAACACTGAAGCTTTCTTT	CASSRSPGHPNTEAFF
TRBJ2-3	once	.	13	TRBV4-1	TGCGCCAGCAGGCGGGCCGGTACAGATACGCAGTATTTT	CASRRAGTDTQYF
TRBJ2-7	.	TRBD2	15	TRBV7-9	TGTGCCAGCAGCAAACTAGCGGGAGGGAACTACGAGCAGTACTTC	CASSKLAGGNYEQYF
TRBJ2-1	.	TRBD2	14	TRBV10-1	TGCGCCAGCTCTAGCGGGAACCTTCGCCATGAGCAGTTCTTC	CASSSGNLRHEQFF
TRBJ2-2	.	TRBD1	11	TRBV19	TGTGCAGCACAGGGGGCCGGGGAGCTGTTTTTT	CAAQGAGELFF
TRBJ2-1	few	.	17	TRBV5-1	TGCGCCAGCAGCTCCGACCGAGGCGCTCCGTCTTACAATGAGCAGTTCTTC	CASSSDRGAPSYNEQFF
TRBJ1-4	.	TRBD1	16	TRBV5-1	TGCGCCAGCAGCTTGGAAGGACAGGGACCTCATGAAAAACTGTTTTTT	CASSLEGQGPHEKLFF